This TCR beta chain was captured in a study of shared clonotypes between healthy human individuals. Study background: CD8 memory received one plate per donor, CD8 naive two, CD4 memory three and CD4 naive three.

The naive CD8 population came from CD45RO-negative cells selected for CCR7, without terminally differentiated effector memory CD45RA+ cells. V lost 4 bases, J lost 6 bases, and 15 bases lay in between. CDR1 and CDR2 (germline): SGDLS, YYNGEE. The length of the CDR3 is 14 residues. In the authors' workflow: Junction-only sequences without quality scores were provided by ImmunoSEQ, so filtering was different. Repertoires were generated with immunoSEQ multiplex PCR, while TCRdb's copy carries only in-frame clones and drops some. V and J calls and clone size are copied from that table; D and trimming were computed from the DNA. The sample consists of about 580,000 clones, roughly 98% of them appearing once.

J is TRBJ2-3 and V is TRBV9; weak D call: TRBD2 (7 bases). This sequence was found in a man younger than 45 in good health. The specimen was naive CD8+ T cells sorted from blood. The CDR3 sequence is CASSFTEGGDTQYF. The CDR3 DNA reads TGTGCCAGCAGCTTTACGGAGGGGGGGGATACGCAGTATTTT.